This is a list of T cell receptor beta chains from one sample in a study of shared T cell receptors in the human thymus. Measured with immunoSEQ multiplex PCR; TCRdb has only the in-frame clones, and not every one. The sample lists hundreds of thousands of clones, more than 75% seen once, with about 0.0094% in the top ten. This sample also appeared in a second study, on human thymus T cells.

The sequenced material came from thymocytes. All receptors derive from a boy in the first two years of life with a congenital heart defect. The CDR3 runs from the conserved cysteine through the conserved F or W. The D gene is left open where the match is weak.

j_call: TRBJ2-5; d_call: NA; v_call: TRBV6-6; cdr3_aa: CASSYSTGLQETQYF; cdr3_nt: TGTGCCAGCAGTTACTCGACGGGTCTACAAGAGACCCAGTACTTC
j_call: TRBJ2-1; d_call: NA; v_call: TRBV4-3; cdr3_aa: CASSQESDREDEQFF; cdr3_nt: TGCGCCAGCAGCCAAGAGTCCGACAGGGAGGATGAGCAGTTCTTC
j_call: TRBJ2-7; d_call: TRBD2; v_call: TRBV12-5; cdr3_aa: CASASGTSGYEQYF; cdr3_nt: TGTGCTAGTGCCTCCGGGACTAGCGGCTACGAGCAGTACTTC
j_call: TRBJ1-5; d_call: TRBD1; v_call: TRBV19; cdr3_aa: CASSIVRLFPPDRGRNQPQHF; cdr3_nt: TGTGCCAGTAGTATAGTTCGACTTTTCCCCCCAGACAGGGGGCGGAATCAGCCCCAGCATTTT
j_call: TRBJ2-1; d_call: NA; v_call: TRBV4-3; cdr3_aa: CASSQERLTRLYNEQFF; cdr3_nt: TGCGCCAGCAGCCAAGAACGTCTGACTAGACTCTACAATGAGCAGTTCTTC
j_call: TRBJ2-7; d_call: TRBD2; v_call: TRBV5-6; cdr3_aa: CASSPQVAGVSYEQYF; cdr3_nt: TGTGCCAGCAGTCCCCAGGTAGCGGGCGTTTCCTACGAGCAGTACTTC
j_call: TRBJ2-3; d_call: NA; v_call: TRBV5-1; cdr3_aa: CASSGRLNTDTQYF; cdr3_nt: TGCGCCAGCAGCGGGAGACTAAACACAGATACGCAGTATTTT
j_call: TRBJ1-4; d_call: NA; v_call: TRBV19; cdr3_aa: CASSRAPKEVEKLFF; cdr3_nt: TGTGCCAGTAGTCGGGCCCCAAAGGAGGTCGAAAAACTGTTTTTT
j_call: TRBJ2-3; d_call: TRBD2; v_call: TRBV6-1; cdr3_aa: CASSALRGGPTDTQYF; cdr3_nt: TGTGCCAGCAGTGCCCTCCGGGGGGGTCCTACAGATACGCAGTATTTT
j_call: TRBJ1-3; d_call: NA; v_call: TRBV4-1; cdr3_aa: CASSAQLGNTIYF; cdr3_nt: TGCGCCAGCAGCGCACAGCTCGGAAACACCATATATTTT
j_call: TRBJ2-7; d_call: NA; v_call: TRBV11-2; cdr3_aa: CASSLEYSHSYEQYF; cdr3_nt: TGTGCCAGCAGCTTAGAATACTCCCACTCCTACGAGCAGTACTTC
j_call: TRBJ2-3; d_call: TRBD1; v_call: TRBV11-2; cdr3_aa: CASNQGQVEDTQYF; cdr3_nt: TGTGCCAGCAATCAGGGACAGGTCGAAGATACGCAGTATTTT